The sequence of this TCR beta chain was determined in a study of T cell responses to AZD1222 COVID-19 vaccine. V was pared by 3 bases and J by 1 base, with 9 bases between. The CDR3 is 14 residues long. From germline, CDR1 is SGHTA and CDR2 FQGNSA. The repertoire was sequenced with immunoSEQ multiplex PCR; TCRdb's copy has only in-frame clones and lacks some. The sample lists about 120,000 clones, 70% to 90% occurring once. Study-level findings and limits: Across the whole spike, CD4 TCRs peaked at regions 160-218 and 743-854.

For this clone: The antigen is unknown.

The sequence was collected from an adult in good health. This sequence joins TRBV7-2 and TRBJ1-1, with D uncertain. This material consisted of peripheral blood, taken on day 0 of AZD1222 vaccination. The CDR3 nucleotides are TGTGCCAGCAGCTTTCGGGCAACGAACACTGAAGCTTTCTTT. Its protein is CASSFRATNTEAFF.